These 30 T cell receptor beta chains were all obtained from the same sample, sequenced in a study of shared clonotypes between healthy human individuals. This table comes from immunoSEQ multiplex PCR, and its TCRdb copy is limited to in-frame clones, with some not included. The sample gives over 2 million clones, roughly 95% of which show up once; roughly 0.13% is in the top ten. Sequencing was performed on naive CD4+ T cells sorted from blood. Subset given: CD45RA+ positively selected. These receptors originate from a man between 18 and 35 years old in good health.

The chain recombines TRBV2 with TRBJ1-4, with TRBD1 matching 10 bases. CDR1 is SNHLY and CDR2 is FYNNEI in the germline V gene. This CDR3 is 14 amino acids long. Trimming removed 6 bases from V and 8 bases from J; junction bases left unmatched: 6. The CDR3 sequence is CASSRDRGQEKLFF. CDR3 DNA sequence: TGTGCCAGCAGCCGGGACAGGGGACAGGAAAAACTGTTTTTT.

CDR3 protein: CASSPRQGQYNEQFF. The CDR3 DNA reads TGTGCCAGCAGCCCTCGACAGGGGCAATACAATGAGCAGTTCTTC. The genes are TRBV11-3 and TRBJ2-1, with TRBD1 identical over 8 bases. This CDR3 region has 15 residues. Unmatched junction bases numbered 7, after V lost 5 bases and J lost 4 bases. Germline V gene lookup returns CDR1 SGHNT and CDR2 YENEEA.

In this sample, this clone turned up once. This chain joins TRBV27 and TRBJ2-7, with D possibly being TRBD2 (6 bases). The CDR3 totals 18 residues. Germline values: CDR1 MNHEY, CDR2 SMNVEV (reference sequence). V was pared by 6 bases and J by 0 bases, with 24 bases between. Written as DNA, the CDR3 is TGTGCCAGCAGATTCGGCGGGGTGGTCCCCTTGAGCTCCTACGAGCAGTACTTC. Translated, it gives CASRFGGVVPLSSYEQYF.

V and J are TRBV6-6 and TRBJ2-7, with TRBD2 matching over 13 bases. The junction had 5 bases not matched to a gene; V was cut back by 6 bases and J by 6 bases. The CDR3 is 14 amino acids. CDR1 and CDR2 (germline): MNHNY, SVGAGI (reference sequence). The CDR3 loop reads CASSLLAGGPEQYF. CDR3 nucleotide sequence: TGTGCCAGCAGCCTACTAGCGGGAGGGCCCGAGCAGTACTTC.

The V and J genes are TRBV7-9 and TRBJ2-7; D is unclear. The CDR3 is 11 amino acids. Trimming cost V 4 bases and J 5 bases, with 6 bases left between them. Germline V lookup: CDR1 SEHNR, CDR2 FQNEAQ (reference sequence). The CDR3 DNA is TGTGCCAGCAGCTCCCAAAACGAGCAGTACTTC. Translated: CASSSQNEQYF.

The rearrangement joins TRBV6-5 to TRBJ1-5, with 8 nucleotides matching TRBD1. This CDR3 has 15 amino acids. CDR1 and CDR2 (germline): MNHEY, SVGAGI. J gave up 7 bases and V 2 bases, and 7 bases lay outside the gene matches. CDR3 protein: CASSYNQGAGQPQHF. CDR3 bases: TGTGCCAGCAGTTACAATCAGGGGGCGGGGCAGCCCCAGCATTTT.

The chain has TRBV7-3 and TRBJ1-6, with D uncertain. Trimming removed 3 bases at V and 6 bases at J, with 12 bases between. This CDR3 spans 15 amino acids. CDR1 and CDR2 from the germline V gene are SGHTA and FQGTGA. As DNA, the CDR3 is TGTGCCAGCAGCTTTTTGGGAACACCTAATTCACCCCTCCACTTT. Amino acid sequence: CASSFLGTPNSPLHF.

Here the CDR3 DNA reads TGTGCCAGCAGCCGAACAGGAGTTACTAATGAAAAACTGTTTTTT. Translating gives CASSRTGVTNEKLFF. The chain couples TRBV9 to TRBJ1-4; D is possibly TRBD1 (5 bases). The V gene's germline CDR1 is SGDLS and CDR2 YYNGEE. The CDR3 runs to 15 residues. V lost 4 bases, J lost 2 bases, and 12 bases lay in between.

This chain's CDR3 is CATDRRGGVGYEQYF. CDR3 DNA: TGTGCCACCGACCGTAGAGGGGGCGTAGGCTACGAGCAGTACTTC. The chain has TRBV6-5 and TRBJ2-7; 7 positions match TRBD1. The CDR3 sequence is 15 residues long. Trimming at V came to 10 bases and at J to 3 bases, leaving 15 bases not matched to a gene. In germline, CDR1 is MNHEY, CDR2 SVGAGI.

Remarks on this clone: Within the sample, other DNA sequences also encode this same CDR3. The V gene is TRBV10-3, the J gene TRBJ2-7, with 7 bases lining up with TRBD1. This CDR3 has 13 amino acids. Germline V gene data show CDR1 as ENHRY and CDR2 as SYGVKD. With V trimmed by 8 bases and J by 4 bases, 8 bases remained unmatched. CDR3 nucleotides: TGTGCCATCTCCACGACAGGGAATTACGAGCAGTACTTC. The encoded protein is CAISTTGNYEQYF.

The V and J genes are TRBV7-2 and TRBJ1-2; TRBD1 is a possible D gene (5 bases). V was pared by 3 bases and J by 4 bases, with 9 bases between. This CDR3 contains 13 residues. Germline lookup yields CDR1 SGHTA and CDR2 FQGNSA. The CDR3 sequence is CASSFDGAYGYTF. The CDR3 coding sequence is TGTGCCAGCAGCTTTGACGGGGCCTATGGCTACACCTTC.

The genes are TRBV5-1 and TRBJ2-5; no firm D call. Germline CDR1 is SGHRS and CDR2 is YFSETQ. Trimming removed 3 bases at V and 5 bases at J, with 11 bases between. The CDR3 is 13 amino acids. This CDR3 reads CASSYSAWETQYF. CDR3 bases: TGCGCCAGCAGCTACTCGGCATGGGAGACCCAGTACTTC. Full variable domain (rest looked up from reference TRBV5-1 and TRBJ2-5): KAGVTQTPRYLIKTRGQQVTLSCSPISGHRSVSWYQQTPGQGLQFLFEYFSETQRNKGNFPGRFSGRQFSNSRSEMNVSTLELGDSALYLCASSYSAWETQYFGPGTRLLVL.

Comments on this clone: At the DNA level, this CDR3 is encoded by other sequences in the same sample as well. CDR3 coding DNA: TGTGCCAGCAGCGTCGGGACTAGCGGCTACGAGCAGTACTTC. Translated: CASSVGTSGYEQYF. This chain uses TRBV9 with TRBJ2-7, with 11 nucleotides matching TRBD2. The germline V gene encodes CDR1 SGDLS and CDR2 YYNGEE. J gave up 3 bases and V 2 bases, and 1 base lay outside the gene matches. This CDR3 comprises 14 residues.

The chain employs TRBV7-9 and TRBJ1-2; D remains ambiguous. The CDR3 loop spans 14 amino acids. Trimming removed 5 bases at V and 0 bases at J, with 10 bases between. Germline CDR1 SEHNR, CDR2 FQNEAQ (reference sequence). The CDR3 nucleotides are TGTGCCAGCAGCCCGGGCGGGACTAACTATGGCTACACCTTC. Amino acids: CASSPGGTNYGYTF.

This chain connects TRBV10-3 to TRBJ1-6, with D possibly being TRBD1 (5 bases). This CDR3 is built from 13 residues. Germline V gene lookup returns CDR1 ENHRY and CDR2 SYGVKD. V gave up 7 bases and J gave up 7 bases, with 11 bases separating them. CDR3 in DNA: TGTGCCATCACGAGGGGATCGAATTCACCCCTCCACTTT. Protein sequence: CAITRGSNSPLHF.

The J gene is TRBJ1-1, the V gene TRBV6-5; TRBD1 might be the D (6 bases). The germline V gene encodes CDR1 MNHEY and CDR2 SVGAGI. V was cut by 6 bases and J by 1 base, with 12 bases left in between. The CDR3 is 14 residues long. CDR3 in DNA: TGTGCCAGCAGCCCGGACAGTACGAACACTGAAGCTTTCTTT. Its translation is CASSPDSTNTEAFF.

The genes are TRBV6-6 and TRBJ2-5; TRBD2 aligns across 10 bases. The trim removed 5 bases at V and 5 bases at J, leaving 5 bases unmatched. This CDR3 spans 14 amino acids. Germline V gene data show CDR1 as MNHNY and CDR2 as SVGAGI (reference sequence). The chain's CDR3 is CASSSGGVGETQYF. Written as DNA, the CDR3 is TGTGCCAGCAGTAGCGGGGGGGTGGGTGAGACCCAGTACTTC.

The rearrangement links TRBV9 to TRBJ1-6; D gene uncertain. This CDR3 has 16 residues. The V end lost 0 bases, the J end lost 5 bases, and 12 bases lay between the germline ends. Germline CDR1 and CDR2: SGDLS and YYNGEE. The CDR3 DNA is TGTGCCAGCAGCGTAGGGGCAGCTGGGGATAATTCACCCCTCCACTTT. It yields the protein CASSVGAAGDNSPLHF. Full variable domain (rest looked up from reference TRBV9 and TRBJ1-6): DSGVTQTPKHLITATGQRVTLRCSPRSGDLSVYWYQQSLDQGLQFLIQYYNGEERAKGNILERFSAQQFPDLHSELNLSSLELGDSALYFCASSVGAAGDNSPLHFGNGTRLTVT.

The J gene is TRBJ2-7, the V gene TRBV6-6, with D perhaps matching TRBD2 (5 bases). Trimming left V 10 bases short and J 4 bases short, with 5 bases between. The V gene's germline CDR1 is MNHNY and CDR2 SVGAGI (reference sequence). The CDR3 loop spans 9 amino acids. The CDR3 DNA reads as TGTGCCACGGGATACGAGCAGTACTTC. This encodes CATGYEQYF.

J is TRBJ2-7 and V is TRBV10-3; 9 nucleotides agree with TRBD2. CDR3 size: 14 residues. Germline V CDR1 and CDR2: ENHRY, SYGVKD. V gave up 4 bases and J gave up 7 bases; unmatched junction bases: 8. The CDR3, as DNA: TGTGCCATCAGTGCCCAGCGGGGGGTAGGGGAGCAGTACTTC. This codes for CAISAQRGVGEQYF.

This chain connects TRBV29-1 to TRBJ2-3; 11 bases are shared with TRBD2. This CDR3 has 14 residues. V lost 4 bases to trimming and J lost 3 bases; unmatched junction nucleotides: 3. The V gene's germline CDR1 is SQVTM and CDR2 ANQGSEA. CDR3 region: CSVATSGSTDTQYF. The CDR3 nucleotides are TGCAGCGTTGCAACTAGCGGGAGTACAGATACGCAGTATTTT.

The V call is TRBV5-1, the J call TRBJ1-2; 12 nucleotides line up with TRBD1. V lost 0 bases to trimming and J lost 4 bases; unmatched junction nucleotides: 4. Per the germline V gene, CDR1 is SGHRS and CDR2 is YFSETQ. The CDR3 covers 16 residues. CDR3: CASSLEGTGGSYGYTF. In DNA, the CDR3 is TGCGCCAGCAGCTTGGAAGGGACAGGGGGCAGCTATGGCTACACCTTC.

Turning to this clone: Other DNA sequences of this sample code for an identical CDR3. The rearrangement links TRBV6-6 to TRBJ1-5, with unresolved D. Germline CDR1 reads MNHNY; CDR2 reads SVGAGI (reference sequence). The length of the CDR3 is 14 residues. V was pared by 0 bases and J by 2 bases, with 5 bases between. The DNA for the CDR3 is TGTGCCAGCAGTTACTCGCAGGGCAATCAGCCCCAGCATTTT. Encoded protein: CASSYSQGNQPQHF.

Comment on this clone: One junction end does not reproduce the germline sequence, and a read error may be involved. Other DNA sequences in this sample translate to the same CDR3. The J gene is TRBJ1-1, the V gene TRBV5-4; D call uncertain. The CDR3 has 14 residues. The V gene's germline CDR1 is SGHNT and CDR2 YYREEE (reference sequence). CDR3 in DNA: TGCGCCAGCAGCCAAGTTGGCGGGAACACTGAAGCTTTCTTT. It specifies CASSQVGGNTEAFF.

The chain has TRBV6-6 and TRBJ2-1, with 9 bases that match TRBD2. The germline V gene has CDR1 MNHNY and CDR2 SVGAGI (reference sequence). With V trimmed by 3 bases and J by 1 base, 4 bases remained unmatched. CDR3 length: 16 amino acids. The CDR3 nucleotides read TGTGCCAGCAGTTATCGAAGCGGGAGGTCCTACAATGAGCAGTTCTTC. Amino acid sequence: CASSYRSGRSYNEQFF.

The chain combines TRBV9 with TRBJ2-2, with D perhaps TRBD1 (6 bases). The CDR3 spans 16 residues. Germline V gives CDR1 SGDLS, CDR2 YYNGEE. V was pared by 0 bases and J by 1 base, with 10 bases between. The CDR3 nucleotides are TGTGCCAGCAGCGTAGCTACAGGGTTGAACACCGGGGAGCTGTTTTTT. Protein product: CASSVATGLNTGELFF.

In DNA, the CDR3 is TGTGCCAGCAGCCTACTAGAGGGGGAGACCCAGTACTTC. This codes for CASSLLEGETQYF. The chain is built from TRBV6-5 and TRBJ2-5; D tentatively fits TRBD1 or TRBD2 (5 bases each). V lost 6 bases to trimming and J lost 5 bases, with 13 bases between them. The germline V gene encodes CDR1 MNHEY and CDR2 SVGAGI. The CDR3 has 13 amino acids.

The CDR3 coding sequence is TGTGCCTGGAGTATTGGGACAGGGGGCCGCAATCAGCCCCAGCATTTT. Protein product: CAWSIGTGGRNQPQHF. V gene TRBV30 combines with J gene TRBJ1-5; TRBD1 matches at 12 bases. J was trimmed by 2 bases and V by 2 bases; bases with no gene match: 4. The CDR3 loop spans 16 amino acids. Per germline, CDR1 GTSNPN and CDR2 SVGIG (reference sequence).

This clone appeared a few times. The genes are TRBV5-1 and TRBJ2-2; perhaps TRBD1 as D (5 bases). CDR3 length: 15 amino acids. The germline V gene has CDR1 SGHRS and CDR2 YFSETQ. V lost 2 bases and J 1 base, leaving 9 bases between the germline ends. The CDR3, as DNA: TGCGCCAGCAGCTTACAGGTGGGGAACACCGGGGAGCTGTTTTTT. It translates to CASSLQVGNTGELFF.

The rearrangement links TRBV5-1 to TRBJ2-5; 8 bases match TRBD1. This CDR3 comprises 15 residues. The J segment lost 1 base and the V segment lost 5 bases, leaving 7 bases of the junction unmatched. Germline-derived CDR1 and CDR2 are SGHRS and YFSETQ. The CDR3 DNA is TGCGCCAGCAGGGCGACAGGGGAAGTCCAAGAGACCCAGTACTTC. As protein: CASRATGEVQETQYF.